Shown below are 32 T cell receptor beta chains from a single sample sequenced in a study of shared clonotypes between healthy human individuals. Sequencing used immunoSEQ multiplex PCR; TCRdb keeps in-frame clones, though not all of them. The table has hundreds of thousands of clones, 60% to 80% seen once. Sequenced: PBMCs. These receptors all come from a woman between 35 and 50 years old in good health. Some clones in this sample may be carry-over from other donors' samples.

J is TRBJ1-1 and V is TRBV2; D unclear. The CDR3 loop spans 15 amino acids. Germline CDR1 reads SNHLY; CDR2 reads FYNNEI. V was trimmed by 0 bases and J by 6 bases, leaving 14 bases between them. In DNA form, the CDR3 reads TGTGCCAGCAGTGAAGCGCTGGGCCACCGGGCTGAAGCTTTCTTT. Its translation is CASSEALGHRAEAFF.

As to this clone: A far larger clone is a single base away, which makes a read error likely. Other nucleotide sequences in the sample specify the same CDR3. The chain links TRBV6-1 to TRBJ2-7; no clear D gene. This CDR3 is 14 amino acids long. Trimming took 8 bases from V and 0 from J, leaving 14 bases between them. Germline lookup yields CDR1 MNHNS and CDR2 SASEGT. CDR3 bases: TGTGCCAGCCTGGGTCTATCCGACTCCTACGAGCAGTACTTC. Its protein is CASLGLSDSYEQYF.

This chain uses TRBV7-3 with TRBJ1-1; 9 bases fit TRBD1. The CDR3 length is 18 residues. The V gene's germline CDR1 is SGHTA and CDR2 FQGTGA. The junction had 17 bases not matched to a gene; V was cut back by 5 bases and J by 4 bases. CDR3 loop: CASSPNVPGQGSGTEAFF. In nucleotides, the CDR3 is TGTGCCAGCAGCCCGAATGTCCCGGGACAGGGAAGCGGCACTGAAGCTTTCTTT.

This clone was seen only a few times. The genes are TRBV11-3 and TRBJ2-1, with a possible D match to TRBD2 (6 bases). The CDR3 spans 15 residues. Germline CDR1 SGHNT, CDR2 YENEEA. V gave up 0 bases and J gave up 7 bases, with 13 bases separating them. The CDR3, as DNA: TGTGCCAGCAGCTTAGACGGGAGACCGTTTAATGAGCAGTTCTTC. Encoded protein: CASSLDGRPFNEQFF.

This clone appeared once. A far bigger clonotype differs at one base, so this is likely a read error. Lacking the conserved final phenylalanine or tryptophan, this CDR3 likely reflects a read error. The chain has TRBV28 and TRBJ2-7; a possible D gene is TRBD1 (6 bases). Germline-derived CDR1 and CDR2 are MDHEN and SYDVKM. V lost 6 bases and J 4 bases, leaving 10 bases between the germline ends. The CDR3 extends over 12 amino acids. The DNA for the CDR3 is TGTGCCAGCAGGAAACAGGGTTACGAGCAGTACTCC. This translates into CASRKQGYEQYS.

The chain employs TRBV5-1 and TRBJ2-3; D unresolved. Germline V lookup: CDR1 SGHRS, CDR2 YFSETQ. This CDR3 contains 16 residues. V lost 0 bases and J 1 base, leaving 12 bases between the germline ends. CDR3 sequence reads: CASSLGDGLGTDTQYF. The CDR3 bases are TGCGCCAGCAGCTTGGGGGATGGGTTGGGCACAGATACGCAGTATTTT.

About this clone: A clone one base away is much larger, so this may be a read error. This chain uses TRBV6-6 with TRBJ2-3; D unresolved. The germline CDR1 and CDR2 sequences are MNHNY and SVGAGI (reference sequence). The V end lost 6 bases, the J end lost 2 bases, and 18 bases lay between the germline ends. CDR3 length: 16 residues. CDR3 amino acids: CASSRPHGRTTDTQYF. As DNA, the CDR3 is TGTGCCAGCAGCAGACCCCACGGAAGGACCACAGATACGCAGTATTTT.

The V gene is TRBV2, the J gene TRBJ1-5; 7 bases map to TRBD1. The CDR3 loop spans 15 amino acids. V lost 6 bases and J lost 3; bases outside the gene matches: 8. CDR1 SNHLY and CDR2 FYNNEI come from the germline V gene. The CDR3, as DNA: TGTGCCAGCAGCCCGGGACAGTCCTCCAATCAGCCCCAGCATTTT. Translating it yields CASSPGQSSNQPQHF.

J is TRBJ2-7 and V is TRBV28; D gene ambiguous. CDR3 length equals 17 residues. Trimming removed 5 bases at V and 0 bases at J, with 20 bases between. Germline-derived CDR1 and CDR2 are MDHEN and SYDVKM. The CDR3 sequence is CASSGWGEKTSSYEQYF. CDR3 nucleotide sequence: TGTGCCAGCAGTGGGTGGGGTGAGAAAACTTCCTCCTACGAGCAGTACTTC.

The genes are TRBV5-1 and TRBJ1-2; D gene unclear. Germline lookup yields CDR1 SGHRS and CDR2 YFSETQ. CDR3 size: 15 residues. V gave up 4 bases and J gave up 0 bases, with 13 bases separating them. As DNA, the CDR3 is TGCGCCAGCAGCCGTCGGACGGAACCTAACTATGGCTACACCTTC. Amino acid sequence: CASSRRTEPNYGYTF.

The chain employs TRBV7-2 and TRBJ2-7; D is undetermined. V lost 4 bases, J lost 6 bases, and 7 bases lay in between. The CDR3 extends over 11 amino acids. CDR1 is SGHTA and CDR2 is FQGNSA in the germline V gene. The CDR3 bases are TGTGCCAGCAGCTCTACCCCCGAGCAGTACTTC. Amino acids: CASSSTPEQYF. The variable domain in full, completed from reference TRBV7-2 and TRBJ2-7, reads GAGVSQSPSNKVTEKGKDVELRCDPISGHTALYWYRQSLGQGLEFLIYFQGNSAPDKSGLPSDRFSAERTGGSVSTLTIQRTQQEDSAVYLCASSSTPEQYFGPGTRLTVT.

The chain links TRBV6-1 to TRBJ2-7; D could derive from TRBD1 or TRBD2 (5 bases each). Trimming stripped 4 bases from V and 3 bases from J, with 10 bases between. Per germline, CDR1 MNHNS and CDR2 SASEGT. The CDR3 consists of 13 residues. In DNA, the CDR3 is TGTGCCAGCAGTGTTTGGGGGAACTACGAGCAGTACTTC. Translation: CASSVWGNYEQYF.

The rearrangement uses TRBV7-2 and TRBJ2-3; 10 positions agree with TRBD2. V trimming: 6 bases; J trimming: 1 base; junction bases outside the gene matches: 7. Germline V CDR1 and CDR2: SGHTA, FQGNSA. CDR3 length: 16 amino acids. CDR3 sequence: CASRHTSGAGTDTQYF. In DNA, the CDR3 is TGTGCCAGCAGACACACTAGCGGGGCCGGCACAGATACGCAGTATTTT.

As regards this clone: This clone may be a read error of a much larger clone one base away. The genes are TRBV11-2 and TRBJ2-1; TRBD2 aligns across 10 bases. CDR1 is SGHAT, CDR2 FQNNGV, per germline. This CDR3 contains 15 residues. J lost 3 bases, V lost 5 bases, and 4 bases had no gene match. Here the CDR3 DNA reads TGTGCCAGCAGCCCCGGGACTAGCGACTACAATGAGCAGTTCTTC. Its translation: CASSPGTSDYNEQFF.

J is TRBJ2-4 and V is TRBV29-1, with D perhaps TRBD2 (5 bases). The germline V gene has CDR1 SQVTM and CDR2 ANQGSEA. The CDR3 sequence is 13 residues long. V lost 4 bases to trimming and J lost 11 bases, with 18 bases between them. CDR3: CSVAGNPSELQYF. In DNA form, the CDR3 reads TGCAGCGTTGCGGGAAATCCCAGCGAACTTCAGTACTTC.

Regarding this clone: The sample holds other DNA sequences that translate to the same CDR3. The chain uses TRBV7-9 and TRBJ2-7; D possibly uses TRBD1 or TRBD2 (5 bases each). The V and J ends lost 2 bases and 2 bases respectively, with 10 bases between them. CDR1 is SEHNR, CDR2 FQNEAQ, per germline (reference sequence). The CDR3 sequence is 14 residues long. For the CDR3, the DNA is TGTGCCAGCAGCTTATCAAGGGGACCCTACGAGCAGTACTTC. The encoded protein is CASSLSRGPYEQYF.

Worth noting for this clone: Other DNA sequences in this sample translate to the same CDR3. The rearrangement uses TRBV27 and TRBJ1-1; D not resolved. The V gene's germline CDR1 is MNHEY and CDR2 SMNVEV (reference sequence). The CDR3 has 14 residues. With 2 bases removed from V and 4 bases from J, the gap between germline ends came to 11 bases. The chain's CDR3 is CASSLARVGTEAFF. As DNA, the CDR3 is TGTGCCAGCAGTTTAGCTAGGGTTGGCACTGAAGCTTTCTTT.

V gene TRBV9 combines with J gene TRBJ2-7; TRBD2 aligns across 8 bases. This CDR3 is 14 amino acids long. The V and J ends lost 3 bases and 6 bases, in that order; junction bases with no gene match: 8. The germline CDR1 and CDR2 sequences are SGDLS and YYNGEE. The CDR3 reads CASSEAGEGSEQYF. The CDR3 coding sequence is TGTGCCAGCAGCGAAGCGGGAGAGGGCAGCGAGCAGTACTTC.

The chain has TRBV2 and TRBJ1-1; TRBD1 matches 8 bases. Per the germline V gene, CDR1 is SNHLY and CDR2 is FYNNEI. V lost 2 bases and J lost 8; bases outside the gene matches: 7. The CDR3 runs 14 residues. The CDR3 DNA is TGTGCCAGCAGTGAAAGGGGACAGGTTGTCGAAGCTTTCTTT. Translation gives CASSERGQVVEAFF. Looking up the rest from reference TRBV2 and TRBJ1-1 gives the full variable domain: EPEVTQTPSHQVTQMGQEVILRCVPISNHLYFYWYRQILGQKVEFLVSFYNNEISEKSEIFDDQFSVERPDGSNFTLKIRSTKLEDSAMYFCASSERGQVVEAFFGQGTRLTVV.

As to this clone: This probably arose from a read error, given a far larger clone one base away. The chain uses TRBV15 and TRBJ2-1; D ambiguous. Germline-derived CDR1 and CDR2 are LNHNV and YYDKDF (reference sequence). There are 14 residues in the CDR3. CDR3 protein: CATSRAPDASEQLF. The CDR3 coding sequence is TGTGCCACCAGCAGAGCCCCCGACGCTTCTGAGCAGCTCTTC.

The CDR3: CASSLAGDPESYEQYF. CDR3 in DNA: TGTGCCAGCAGCTTGGCCGGGGACCCAGAGTCCTACGAGCAGTACTTC. This chain links TRBV5-8 with TRBJ2-7; TRBD1 or TRBD2 may be the D gene (5 bases each). V was pared by 0 bases and J by 1 base, with 14 bases between. The CDR3 has 16 amino acids. Per the germline V gene, CDR1 is SGHTS and CDR2 is YDEGEE.

This clone was seen once. The junction departs from the called germline gene at one end, perhaps through a read error. Other nucleotide sequences in the sample specify the same CDR3. The V call is TRBV6-6, the J call TRBJ2-2; tentatively, D is TRBD1 or TRBD2 (5 bases each). The CDR3 has 14 residues. Germline V gene sequence: CDR1 MNHNY, CDR2 SVGAGI (reference sequence). CDR3 nucleotides: TGTGCCAGCAGGTCAGGGACGGACACCGGGAAGCTATTTTTT. Amino acids: CASRSGTDTGKLFF.

The gene calls are TRBV9 and TRBJ2-7; either TRBD1 or TRBD2 may fit D (5 bases each). Deletions cut 3 bases from V and 6 bases from J, with 16 bases between. The CDR3 loop spans 14 amino acids. Germline V gives CDR1 SGDLS, CDR2 YYNGEE. The CDR3, as DNA: TGTGCCAGCAGCGCGGAGTGGGTCGGGACCGAGCAGTACTTC. It is translated as CASSAEWVGTEQYF.

The chain employs TRBV27 and TRBJ1-2; 12 bases are shared with TRBD1. The length of the CDR3 is 13 residues. J was trimmed by 8 bases and V by 6 bases; bases with no gene match: 4. From germline, CDR1 is MNHEY and CDR2 SMNVEV (reference sequence). The CDR3 loop is CASSGTGGLGYTF. The CDR3, as DNA: TGTGCCAGCAGCGGGACAGGGGGCCTAGGCTACACCTTC.

This clone is a singleton in its sample. V gene TRBV10-2 combines with J gene TRBJ2-1; TRBD2 matches at 10 bases. V dropped 10 bases and J dropped 0; count of bases not matched to a gene: 6. This CDR3 comprises 15 residues. CDR1 and CDR2 (germline): WSHSY, SAAADI. CDR3 DNA sequence: TGCGCCACCTACCCTAGCGGGAGCTCCTACAATGAGCAGTTCTTC. This encodes CATYPSGSSYNEQFF.

This chain uses TRBV5-1 with TRBJ2-1; TRBD1 matches 8 bases. The CDR3 loop spans 15 amino acids. Germline trimming cut 4 bases from V and 5 bases from J; bases unmatched to any gene: 8. The germline V gene encodes CDR1 SGHRS and CDR2 YFSETQ. This chain's CDR3 is CASSTGQGFHNEQFF. Written as DNA, the CDR3 is TGCGCCAGCAGCACCGGACAGGGTTTCCACAATGAGCAGTTCTTC.

The CDR3 loop is CASSFYGGPTYEQYF. The CDR3 nucleotides are TGTGCCAGCAGTTTTTACGGGGGGCCCACCTACGAGCAGTACTTC. The rearrangement uses TRBV28 and TRBJ2-7; possibly TRBD2 for D (7 bases). This CDR3 has 15 amino acids. Trimming shortened V by 3 bases and J by 2 bases, and 14 bases separated the two germline ends. Germline values: CDR1 MDHEN, CDR2 SYDVKM.

The CDR3 coding sequence is TGCGCCAGCACCACAGACAGGTACAATGAGCAGTTCTTC. It encodes CASTTDRYNEQFF. The chain has TRBV5-1 and TRBJ2-1; D may be TRBD1 (6 bases). CDR1 SGHRS and CDR2 YFSETQ come from the germline V gene. This CDR3 is 13 amino acids long. The germline V and J ends were trimmed by 6 bases and 4 bases, with 11 bases remaining between them. The variable domain in full, completed from reference TRBV5-1 and TRBJ2-1, reads KAGVTQTPRYLIKTRGQQVTLSCSPISGHRSVSWYQQTPGQGLQFLFEYFSETQRNKGNFPGRFSGRQFSNSRSEMNVSTLELGDSALYLCASTTDRYNEQFFGPGTRLTVL.

The rearrangement joins TRBV30 to TRBJ2-6; no reliable D call. The germline gives CDR1 GTSNPN, CDR2 SVGIG (reference sequence). Trimming left V 0 bases short and J 0 bases short, with 6 bases between. The CDR3 contains 15 residues. The CDR3 DNA follows: TGTGCCTGGAGTGTTGTCTACTCTGGGGCCAACGTCCTGACTTTC. As protein: CAWSVVYSGANVLTF.

The table lists this clone with a few counts. This chain connects TRBV11-2 to TRBJ2-7; weak D call: TRBD1 (5 bases). Trimming shortened V by 5 bases and J by 2 bases, and 13 bases separated the two germline ends. The germline CDR1 and CDR2 sequences are SGHAT and FQNNGV. This CDR3 is 14 amino acids long. The CDR3 region is CASSLQGSTYEQYF. The CDR3 DNA reads as TGTGCCAGCAGCCTTCAGGGATCAACCTACGAGCAGTACTTC.

As to this clone: It differs at one base from a far larger clone, so likely a read error. The rearrangement uses TRBV4-2 and TRBJ2-3, with 9 bases lining up with TRBD2. The CDR3 runs to 17 residues. CDR1 is LGHNA, CDR2 YNFKEQ, per germline. CDR3 nucleotides: TGTGCCAGCAGCCCCCGAGCCGCGGGAGGGGGAACAGATACGCGGTATTTT. This sequence encodes CASSPRAAGGGTDTRYF.

The genes are TRBV2 and TRBJ2-7; D ambiguous. The CDR3 length is 13 residues. Germline values: CDR1 SNHLY, CDR2 FYNNEI. V lost 6 bases and J lost 7, with 16 bases in between. The CDR3 is CASRTAPGGEQYF. The CDR3 nucleotides are TGTGCCAGCAGGACCGCTCCGGGTGGTGAGCAGTACTTC.